The 23 T cell receptor beta chains below come from one sample, sequenced in a study of CD8+ T cells in alopecia areata. Reverse transcribed after extraction, RNA yielded cDNA as the sequencing template. Clones were sequenced by immunoSEQ multiplex PCR, and TCRdb holds only the in-frame ones, with some missing. Of about 200,000 clones in the sample, more than 50% were seen once. Sequencing was done on a sample of CD8+ T cells sorted from blood. The receptors shown here come from a human donor in good health.

This clone was counted between two and nine times. This chain joins TRBV4-1 and TRBJ1-2, with D hard to call. The germline V gene encodes CDR1 MGHRA and CDR2 YSYEKL. V lost 0 bases to trimming and J lost 5 bases, with 13 bases between them. The CDR3 loop spans 15 amino acids. The CDR3 region is CASSQDVARRYGYTF. CDR3 DNA: TGCGCCAGCAGCCAAGATGTCGCCCGGCGGTATGGCTACACCTTC.

The chain couples TRBV11-2 to TRBJ2-7, with D tentatively TRBD1 (5 bases). This CDR3 contains 14 residues. Germline CDR1 and CDR2: SGHAT and FQNNGV. Trimming cost V 1 base and J 5 bases, with 12 bases left between them. DNA of the CDR3: TGTGCCAGCAGCTTAGGTAGGGGAAGAGACGAGCAGTACTTC. It is translated as CASSLGRGRDEQYF.

This clone was seen only a few times. This chain joins TRBV5-4 and TRBJ2-5; D tentatively fits TRBD1 or TRBD2 (6 bases each). CDR1 is SGHNT, CDR2 YYREEE, per germline (reference sequence). Trimming pared 1 base from V and 4 bases from J, leaving 14 bases between. The CDR3 is 15 residues long. CDR3 bases: TGTGCCAGCAGCTTGTCTCCGGGGGCGTCAGAGACCCAGTACTTC. Its protein is CASSLSPGASETQYF.

This clone was seen only a few times. The chain recombines TRBV5-1 with TRBJ2-1, with 13 bases aligning to TRBD2. The CDR3 runs to 16 residues. The V and J ends lost 5 bases and 5 bases, in that order; junction bases with no gene match: 7. The germline CDR1 and CDR2 sequences are SGHRS and YFSETQ. CDR3 in amino acids: CASSEKGTSGDNEQFF. The CDR3 nucleotides are TGCGCCAGCAGTGAGAAAGGGACTAGCGGGGACAATGAGCAGTTCTTC.

The chain joins TRBV4-1 to TRBJ1-5, with D possibly matching TRBD1 (6 bases). From germline, CDR1 is MGHRA and CDR2 YSYEKL. V was shortened by 4 bases and J by 7 bases, with 17 bases between the two germline ends. This CDR3 region has 15 residues. The CDR3 DNA follows: TGCGCCAGCAGCCCCGGAGGGGGGGGAGAACAGCCCCAGCATTTT. Translated, it gives CASSPGGGGEQPQHF.

This clone was counted only a few times. This sequence joins TRBV7-9 and TRBJ2-1; D is undetermined. The CDR3 is made up of 12 amino acids. CDR1 is SEHNR and CDR2 is FQNEAQ in the germline V gene (reference sequence). V lost 6 bases to trimming and J lost 8 bases, with 11 bases between them. The CDR3 is CASSLKAHEQFF. DNA of the CDR3: TGTGCCAGCAGTCTAAAAGCTCATGAGCAGTTCTTC.

The J gene is TRBJ2-7, the V gene TRBV4-1; 11 bases map to TRBD2. The CDR3 sequence is 15 residues long. Trimming removed 1 base from V and 2 bases from J; junction bases left unmatched: 1. Germline loops: CDR1 MGHRA, CDR2 YSYEKL. The DNA for the CDR3 is TGCGCCAGCAGCCAAGTACTAGCGGGGGCCTACGAGCAGTACTTC. It yields the protein CASSQVLAGAYEQYF.

The sample holds a few counts of this clone. The gene calls are TRBV2 and TRBJ2-5, with TRBD2 identical over 8 bases. This CDR3 is 15 amino acids long. The germline V gene encodes CDR1 SNHLY and CDR2 FYNNEI. Unmatched junction bases numbered 9, after V lost 7 bases and J lost 2 bases. The CDR3 nucleotides are TGTGCCAGCAAGGTCTCGAGCGGGGGTCAAGAGACCCAGTACTTC. This translates into CASKVSSGGQETQYF.

In its sample, this clone was seen a few times. The chain carries TRBV7-9 and TRBJ2-1, with D possibly being TRBD1 (5 bases). Germline V CDR1 and CDR2: SEHNR, FQNEAQ (reference sequence). This CDR3 is built from 15 residues. Trimming left V 1 base short and J 4 bases short, with 11 bases between. Here the CDR3 reads CASSLGGGDYNEQFF. CDR3 in DNA: TGTGCCAGCAGCTTAGGGGGCGGAGATTACAATGAGCAGTTCTTC. Filled out from reference TRBV7-9 and TRBJ2-1, the complete variable domain reads DTGVSQNPRHKITKRGQNVTFRCDPISEHNRLYWYRQTLGQGPEFLTYFQNEAQLEKSRLLSDRFSAERPKGSFSTLEIQRTEQGDSAMYLCASSLGGGDYNEQFFGPGTRLTVL.

CDR3 protein: CASSQEGTDTDTQYF. The CDR3 nucleotides read TGCGCCAGCAGCCAAGAGGGGACCGACACAGATACGCAGTATTTT. This sequence joins TRBV4-1 and TRBJ2-3, with D possibly being TRBD1 or TRBD2 (5 bases each). Germline V gives CDR1 MGHRA, CDR2 YSYEKL. V was cut by 0 bases and J by 2 bases, with 9 bases left in between. CDR3 length equals 15 residues.

This clone was found once. V is TRBV25-1 and J is TRBJ2-7, with D unclear. Germline CDR1 MGHDK, CDR2 SYGVNS. V lost 3 bases to trimming and J lost 3 bases, with 0 bases between them. The CDR3 is made up of 10 amino acids. CDR3 nucleotides: TGTGCCAGCAGTGACTACGAGCAGTACTTC. This sequence encodes CASSDYEQYF.

This clone was picked up one time. Within the sample, other DNA sequences also encode this same CDR3. The chain recombines TRBV27 with TRBJ1-5, with a weak D call TRBD1 (5 bases). The germline CDR1 and CDR2 sequences are MNHEY and SMNVEV (reference sequence). Trimming shortened V by 1 base and J by 5 bases, and 9 bases separated the two germline ends. CDR3 size: 14 residues. The CDR3: CASSLFGGDQPQHF. DNA for the CDR3: TGTGCCAGCAGTTTATTTGGGGGGGATCAGCCCCAGCATTTT.

The rearrangement joins TRBV7-9 to TRBJ2-5; TRBD2 matches at 8 bases. There are 16 residues in the CDR3. V was pared by 1 base and J by 3 bases, with 7 bases of the junction left unmatched. In germline, CDR1 is SEHNR, CDR2 FQNEAQ (reference sequence). CDR3 coding DNA: TGTGCCAGCAGCTTAGGAGGACGGGGGGGAAAAGAGACCCAGTACTTC. Residues: CASSLGGRGGKETQYF. The whole variable domain, filled in from reference TRBV7-9 and TRBJ2-5, reads DTGVSQNPRHKITKRGQNVTFRCDPISEHNRLYWYRQTLGQGPEFLTYFQNEAQLEKSRLLSDRFSAERPKGSFSTLEIQRTEQGDSAMYLCASSLGGRGGKETQYFGPGTRLLVL.

The gene calls are TRBV23-1 and TRBJ1-5; D possibly corresponds to TRBD1 (6 bases). TRBV23-1 is known as an ORF, though its function is uncertain. There are 16 residues in the CDR3. Between the trimmed V and J ends, which lost 7 bases and 2 bases, there was a span of 18 bases. CDR3 in DNA: TGCGCCAGCAAGGATTCCAGGGGCGATGGCAATCAGCCCCAGCATTTT. It translates to CASKDSRGDGNQPQHF.

The chain carries TRBV20-1 and TRBJ1-2, with D uncertain. With 5 bases removed from V and 7 bases from J, the gap between germline ends came to 5 bases. The CDR3 is 9 amino acids. Germline V gives CDR1 DFQATT, CDR2 SNEGSKA (reference sequence). Here the CDR3 reads CSAAAGYTF. The CDR3 DNA reads as TGCAGTGCTGCAGCTGGCTACACCTTC.

As regards this clone: Because the CDR3's place on the DNA is in doubt, the DNA is left out and the CDR3 is given as listed by TCRdb. J is TRBJ2-2 and V is TRBV5-6; the D segment call TRBD2 is taken from the table without a DNA check. The CDR3 is 12 amino acids in total, end residues counted. The germline gives CDR1 SGHDT, CDR2 YYEEEE. The CDR3 sequence is CASSFGSGELFF.

The genes are TRBV12-5 and TRBJ2-1; D possibly corresponds to TRBD2 (5 bases). With 5 bases removed from V and 4 bases from J, the gap between germline ends came to 9 bases. This CDR3 region has 13 residues. CDR1 and CDR2 (germline): LGHNT, FRNRAP. The CDR3: CASGLGLYNEQFF. For the CDR3, the DNA is TGTGCTAGTGGTCTAGGACTGTACAATGAGCAGTTCTTC.

The chain links TRBV4-1 to TRBJ2-5, with 7 nucleotides matching TRBD1. The CDR3 contains 14 residues. J was trimmed by 2 bases and V by 5 bases; bases with no gene match: 5. Germline V CDR1 and CDR2: MGHRA, YSYEKL. This chain's CDR3 is CASSVTGVQETQYF. The CDR3 nucleotides are TGCGCCAGCAGCGTTACAGGGGTACAAGAGACCCAGTACTTC.

As for this clone: Germline is not matched at one junction end, which may reflect a read error. The chain employs TRBV4-1 and TRBJ1-2; tentative D call: TRBD1 (5 bases). Per germline, CDR1 MGHRA and CDR2 YSYEKL. The CDR3 has 16 amino acids. The DNA of the CDR3 is TGCGCCAGCAGCCAAGCCCCGGCAGGGCGTAACTATGACTACACCTTC. Residues: CASSQAPAGRNYDYTF.

The J gene is TRBJ1-1, the V gene TRBV10-3, with D possibly TRBD1 on 5 matching bases. Germline-derived CDR1 and CDR2 are ENHRY and SYGVKD. The CDR3 has 13 amino acids. V gave up 8 bases and J gave up 1 base, with 11 bases separating them. The CDR3 sequence is CAIGATENTEAFF. For the CDR3, the DNA is TGTGCCATCGGGGCTACAGAGAACACTGAAGCTTTCTTT.

The J gene is TRBJ2-1, the V gene TRBV15, with 9 positions matching TRBD1. Germline loops: CDR1 LNHNV, CDR2 YYDKDF (reference sequence). The CDR3 contains 16 residues. V dropped 1 base and J dropped 4; count of bases not matched to a gene: 5. CDR3 protein: CATSRVRDRAYNEQFF. The CDR3 nucleotides are TGTGCCACCAGCAGAGTAAGGGACAGGGCTTACAATGAGCAGTTCTTC.

This chain uses TRBV25-1 with TRBJ2-1; D gene ambiguous. V was cut by 4 bases and J by 2 bases, with 9 bases left in between. Per the germline V gene, CDR1 is MGHDK and CDR2 is SYGVNS. The CDR3 has 14 residues. CDR3 nucleotide sequence: TGTGCCAGCAGTGGTATAGAGGCCTACAATGAGCAGTTCTTC. Amino acids: CASSGIEAYNEQFF.

In this sample, this clone turned up a few times. The gene calls are TRBV28 and TRBJ2-2; unclear D gene. Germline V lookup: CDR1 MDHEN, CDR2 SYDVKM. Deletions cut 8 bases from V and 7 bases from J, with 11 bases between. The CDR3 totals 12 residues. For the CDR3, the DNA is TGTGCCAGCCAGCCGATGAGCGGGGAGCTGTTTTTT. The encoded protein is CASQPMSGELFF. Full variable domain (outside the CDR3, taken from reference TRBV28 and TRBJ2-2): DVKVTQSSRYLVKRTGEKVFLECVQDMDHENMFWYRQDPGLGLRLIYFSYDVKMKEKGDIPEGYSVSREKKERFSLILESASTNQTSMYLCASQPMSGELFFGEGSRLTVL.